These T cell receptor beta chains were read from a single sample in a study of CD8 T cells in ankylosing spondylitis. TCRdb redid the calling of the 5' RACE reads with MiXCR, one entry per CDR3 protein. This sample carries approximately 500,000 distinct CDR3 sequences, about an eighth of them seen once, and the ten largest clones take over 6.5%. The specimen was blood, either unsorted or a sorted T cell fraction (not recorded which). These receptors were taken from a male donor with ankylosing spondylitis. The CDR3 runs from the conserved cysteine through the conserved F or W. D genes are given only for firm matches. Size values are once, few and many counts, or a class for expanded clones, and some rows have none.

J gene,D gene,clone size,V gene,CDR3 DNA,CDR3 protein
TRBJ2-3,.,few,TRBV7-2,TGTGCCAGCAGCCGGGACTTCCGCGGAGATACGCAGTATTTT,CASSRDFRGDTQYF
TRBJ2-1,TRBD1,many,TRBV7-9,TGTGCCAGCAGCTTAGAGGGACAGGTCTACAATGAGCAGTTCTTC,CASSLEGQVYNEQFF
TRBJ2-3,.,many,TRBV11-2,TGTGCCAGCAGCTCCCTAGACAGGATAAGCACAGATACGCAGTATTTT,CASSSLDRISTDTQYF
TRBJ2-5,TRBD1,few,TRBV7-2,TGTGCCAGCAGCTTATTAGCCGGGACAGGGGAAGAGACCCAGTACTTC,CASSLLAGTGEETQYF
TRBJ1-1,.,.,TRBV20-1,TGCAGTGCTAGAGATTGGAAATTAGCTGAAGCTTTCTTT,CSARDWKLAEAFF
TRBJ2-3,.,few,TRBV30,TGTGCCTGGAGTGTTTTGGGTACTAGCACAGATACGCAGTATTTT,CAWSVLGTSTDTQYF
TRBJ2-1,.,few,TRBV7-9,TGTGCCAGCAGCACGGACGACCACTTATTGGTCAATGAGCAGTTCTTC,CASSTDDHLLVNEQFF
TRBJ1-4,.,.,TRBV2,TGTGCCAGCTCACGCCTGTTAACTAATGAAAAACTGTTTTTT,CASSRLLTNEKLFF
TRBJ2-7,.,.,TRBV7-9,TGTGCCAGCAGCTTAGCGAATAGCGGCTCCTACGAGCAGTACTTC,CASSLANSGSYEQYF
TRBJ2-2,.,.,TRBV5-6,TGTGCCAGCAGCTTGGAAAGAAAATTCACCGGGGAGCTGTTTTTT,CASSLERKFTGELFF
TRBJ1-2,TRBD1,.,TRBV20-1,TGCAGTGCTAGTCGACAGGGGTCTAACTATGGCTACACCTTC,CSASRQGSNYGYTF
TRBJ2-3,.,few,TRBV5-1,TGCGCCAGCACGGACAGAGCTAGCACAGATACGCAGTATTTT,CASTDRASTDTQYF
TRBJ1-5,.,.,TRBV12-3/TRBV12-4,TGTGCCAGCAGTCTACGGGGGGCGCTTCAGCCCCAGCATTTT,CASSLRGALQPQHF
TRBJ2-7,TRBD1,few,TRBV7-9,TGTGCCAGCAGCACCAACACCGGGACAGGGGACGAATACGAGCAGTACTTC,CASSTNTGTGDEYEQYF
TRBJ1-6,.,few,TRBV23-1,TGCGCCAGCAGTCAGGGCTCCTATAATTCACCCCTCCACTTT,CASSQGSYNSPLHF
TRBJ2-3,.,.,TRBV21-1,TGTGCCAGCAGCAAAGAGTTACCGACATCAGATACGCAGTATTTT,CASSKELPTSDTQYF